This note documents a single T cell receptor beta chain sequence. Antigen unknown. TCRdb re-derived calls from the RT-PCR reads in MiXCR, one entry per CDR3 protein. The repertoire includes fewer than 800,000 distinct CDR3 sequences, 15% to 17% of them detected once, and approximately 10% sits in the top ten. This CDR3 spans 14 amino acids. The germline V and J ends were trimmed by 7 bases and 5 bases, with 18 bases remaining between them. Germline values: CDR1 SGHTS, CDR2 YDEGEE. The data were taken from a study of response to subunit inactivated influenza vaccine. General study findings and limits: The authors suggested that every seasonal influenza vaccination recruits few new T cells.

The receptor was isolated from a man aged 50-59 years who received an inactivated influenza vaccine. The input for sequencing was PBMCs from blood, taken 12 days after vaccination. J is TRBJ1-1 and V is TRBV5-8; D is possibly TRBD1 (6 bases). The CDR3 DNA sequence: TGTGCCAGCCATGCCGCGGCGGGACAAACTGAAGCTTTCTTT. As protein: CASHAAAGQTEAFF.